This TCR beta chain was observed in a study of immune characterization of retroperitoneal liposarcoma. Each CDR3 protein is one row after TCRdb ran MiXCR on the PCR reads. The sample includes under 13,000 distinct CDR3 sequences, around a quarter of them seen just once. This clonotype was detected only a few times. Trimming removed 6 bases at V and 2 bases at J, with 14 bases between. This CDR3 is built from 15 residues. This clonotype originated in a male donor with retroperitoneal liposarcoma. The sample consisted of tumor tissue. The rearrangement uses TRBV12-3 or TRBV12-4 and TRBJ1-5; D not certain. This chain's CDR3 is CASRSTKWGNQPQHF. DNA of the CDR3: TGTGCCAGCAGATCGACCAAGTGGGGCAATCAGCCCCAGCATTTT.